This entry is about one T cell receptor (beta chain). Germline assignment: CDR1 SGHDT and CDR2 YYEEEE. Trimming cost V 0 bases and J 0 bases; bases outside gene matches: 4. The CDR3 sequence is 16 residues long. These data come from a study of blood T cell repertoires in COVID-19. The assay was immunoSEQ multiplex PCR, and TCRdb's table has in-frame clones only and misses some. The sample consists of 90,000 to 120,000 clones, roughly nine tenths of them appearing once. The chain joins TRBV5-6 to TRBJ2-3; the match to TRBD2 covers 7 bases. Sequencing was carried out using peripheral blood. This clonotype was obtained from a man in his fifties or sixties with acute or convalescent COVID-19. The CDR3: CASSLAGRASTDTQYF. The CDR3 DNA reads TGTGCCAGCAGCTTGGCAGGGAGGGCTAGCACAGATACGCAGTATTTT.